The rows below give T cell receptor beta chains drawn from one sample of a study of T cell repertoires in cytomegalovirus infection. TCRdb re-derived calls from the reads in MiXCR, one entry per CDR3 protein. The sample shows a few hundred thousand distinct CDR3 sequences, roughly 15% of them seen only once. The sequenced material came from PBMCs. Receptors were obtained from a human donor in good health (CMV status not recorded). Some clones in this sample may be carry-over from other donors' samples. Both conserved end residues are part of each CDR3. D genes are given only for firm matches. Expanded clones get a size class; other rows say once, few or many, or leave the size out.

D,V,J,size,CDR3,DNA
-,TRBV5-1,TRBJ2-7,-,CASSLDSRNEQYF,TGCGCCAGCAGCTTGGACTCGCGGAACGAGCAGTACTTC
-,TRBV14,TRBJ1-4,few,CASSSRAGWNEKLFF,TGTGCCAGCAGCTCCCGGGCAGGCTGGAATGAAAAACTGTTTTTT
-,TRBV29-1,TRBJ1-1,-,CSAQHTEAFF,TGCAGCGCTCAACACACTGAAGCTTTCTTT
TRBD1,TRBV20-1,TRBJ1-5,few,CSAKTGNQPQHF,TGCAGTGCTAAGACAGGGAATCAGCCCCAGCATTTT
-,TRBV4-1,TRBJ1-6,many,CASSQDDGGNSPLHF,TGCGCCAGCAGCCAAGATGATGGAGGGAATTCACCCCTCCACTTT
-,TRBV6-6,TRBJ2-2,many,CASSRVTGELFF,TGTGCCAGCAGTCGAGTCACCGGGGAGCTGTTTTTT
-,TRBV7-9,TRBJ1-1,-,CASSPTTGEAFF,TGTGCCAGCAGCCCTACTACAGGGGAAGCTTTCTTT
TRBD1,TRBV28,TRBJ1-2,few,CASSVHRGANYGYTF,TGTGCCAGCAGTGTTCACAGGGGAGCTAACTATGGCTACACCTTC
-,TRBV20-1,TRBJ2-7,few,CSARPRSSYEQYF,TGCAGTGCTAGACCCAGGTCATCCTACGAGCAGTACTTC
-,TRBV19,TRBJ1-5,-,CASSRLRQVSNQPQHF,TGTGCCAGTAGTCGACTGAGACAGGTTAGCAATCAGCCCCAGCATTTT
-,TRBV14,TRBJ1-1,few,CASSSPGTSWSAFF,TGTGCCAGCAGTTCCCCGGGAACTTCTTGGTCAGCTTTCTTT
-,TRBV18,TRBJ1-1,few,CASSPDGAKAFF,TGTGCCAGCTCACCAGATGGGGCAAAGGCTTTCTTT
-,TRBV27,TRBJ1-2,few,CASRQTANYGYTF,TGTGCCAGTAGACAAACCGCTAACTATGGCTACACCTTC
-,TRBV20-1,TRBJ2-7,-,CSATRAPYTREQYF,TGCAGTGCGACGCGGGCGCCATACACACGCGAGCAGTACTTC
TRBD1,TRBV19,TRBJ2-2,few,CASSSTGDSNTGELFF,TGTGCCAGTAGTTCTACAGGGGATTCGAACACCGGGGAGCTGTTTTTT
-,TRBV11-2,TRBJ2-5,many,CASSSLAGTQETQYF,TGTGCCAGCAGCTCGCTCGCTGGGACGCAAGAGACCCAGTACTTC
-,TRBV2,TRBJ1-5,-,CASSEGDSSNQPQHF,TGTGCCAGCAGTGAAGGAGACAGCAGCAATCAGCCCCAGCATTTT
-,TRBV7-6,TRBJ2-1,few,CASSSKGGGGAYNEQFF,TGTGCCAGCAGCTCTAAGGGGGGGGGGGGGGCCTACAATGAGCAGTTCTTC
-,TRBV2,TRBJ1-5,few,CASSPGTQAREPQHF,TGTGCCAGCAGTCCCGGGACACAGGCTCGGGAGCCCCAGCATTTT
-,TRBV27,TRBJ2-7,many,CASSFVGARPYEQYF,TGTGCCAGCAGTTTTGTAGGAGCGCGTCCCTACGAGCAGTACTTC
-,TRBV5-5,TRBJ1-5,many,CASSRDTPHNQPQHF,TGTGCCAGCAGCAGGGACACTCCTCACAATCAGCCCCAGCATTTT
TRBD1,TRBV29-1,TRBJ1-4,few,CSVGTGGNEKLFF,TGCAGCGTTGGTACAGGGGGAAATGAAAAACTGTTTTTT
-,TRBV29-1,TRBJ2-1,-,CSVEGTRTAMWFF,TGCAGCGTTGAAGGGACTAGGACAGCAATGTGGTTCTTC
TRBD2,TRBV7-3,TRBJ2-1,many,CASSRTSGSGSEQFF,TGTGCCAGCAGCCGGACTAGCGGGAGTGGAAGTGAGCAGTTCTTC
-,TRBV11-2,TRBJ2-1,many,CASSRFSSRSWNEQFF,TGTGCCAGCAGCCGATTTTCTAGCAGAAGTTGGAATGAGCAGTTCTTC
TRBD2,TRBV24-1,TRBJ2-1,-,CATSGGTRGTYNEQFF,TGTGCCACCAGTGGCGGGACTAGGGGCACCTACAATGAGCAGTTCTTC
-,TRBV29-1,TRBJ2-2,-,CSVGPQNTGELFF,TGCAGCGTTGGCCCACAGAACACCGGGGAGCTGTTTTTT
-,TRBV6-2/TRBV6-3,TRBJ1-5,many,CASSSGPPPGPQHF,TGTGCCAGCAGTTCGGGGCCCCCCCCGGGACCCCAGCATTTT
TRBD1,TRBV28,TRBJ1-5,-,CASSLTGTANQPQHF,TGTGCCAGCAGTTTAACCGGGACAGCCAATCAGCCCCAGCATTTT
TRBD2,TRBV5-1,TRBJ2-7,-,CASSLEGLQEGEQYF,TGCGCCAGCAGCTTGGAGGGACTACAAGAGGGTGAGCAGTACTTC
-,TRBV5-5,TRBJ1-1,-,CASSSELNTAGGEAFF,TGTGCCAGCAGCTCAGAACTTAACACGGCCGGCGGCGAAGCTTTCTTT
-,TRBV6-6,TRBJ2-7,-,CASSYSGGPDYEQYF,TGTGCCAGCAGTTACTCGGGGGGTCCGGACTACGAGCAGTACTTC
-,TRBV7-9,TRBJ1-1,many,CASSFQENTEAFF,TGTGCCAGCAGCTTCCAGGAGAACACTGAAGCTTTCTTT
-,TRBV5-5,TRBJ2-3,few,CASSFDGSSTDTQYF,TGTGCCAGCAGCTTCGACGGATCTAGCACAGATACGCAGTATTTT
-,TRBV12-3/TRBV12-4,TRBJ2-7,few,CASSTHYEQYF,TGTGCCAGCAGTACCCATTACGAGCAGTACTTC
-,TRBV12-3/TRBV12-4,TRBJ2-2,many,CASSIQVIIGELFF,TGTGCCAGCAGCATACAGGTTATCATCGGGGAGCTGTTTTTT
-,TRBV20-1,TRBJ1-2,few,CSASDRHYGYTF,TGCAGTGCTAGTGACAGACACTATGGCTACACCTTC
-,TRBV7-2,TRBJ2-5,many,CASSYTGLETQYF,TGTGCCAGCAGTTATACAGGGTTGGAGACCCAGTACTTC
-,TRBV7-9,TRBJ1-6,many,CASSSTGSYNSPLHF,TGTGCCAGCAGTTCCACAGGTTCCTATAATTCACCCCTCCACTTT
TRBD2,TRBV10-3,TRBJ2-1,few,CAIGAGGPRNEQFF,TGTGCCATCGGCGCGGGAGGGCCTCGAAATGAGCAGTTCTTC
-,TRBV7-6,TRBJ2-1,many,CASSLSIRGQNEQFF,TGTGCCAGCAGCTTATCAATTAGAGGGCAAAATGAGCAGTTCTTC
-,TRBV11-2,TRBJ2-7,many,CASSLERGSQQYF,TGTGCCAGCAGCTTAGAGAGGGGGTCCCAGCAGTACTTC
-,TRBV29-1,TRBJ1-5,-,CSVEVVRLAASGEPQHF,TGCAGCGTTGAAGTAGTTCGCCTTGCTGCGTCGGGGGAGCCCCAGCATTTT
TRBD2,TRBV20-1,TRBJ2-1,few,CSASQRENEQFF,TGCAGTGCTAGTCAGCGGGAGAATGAGCAGTTCTTC
-,TRBV7-2,TRBJ2-5,many,CASSHRGLQETQYF,TGTGCCAGCAGCCACCGGGGGCTACAAGAGACCCAGTACTTC
TRBD1,TRBV28,TRBJ2-3,-,CASSFWGQGAPDTQYF,TGTGCCAGCAGTTTTTGGGGACAGGGGGCCCCAGATACGCAGTATTTT
-,TRBV7-3,TRBJ1-1,many,CASSLTGANTEAFF,TGTGCCAGCAGCTTAACAGGGGCGAACACTGAAGCTTTCTTT
TRBD1,TRBV28,TRBJ2-1,many,CASTPPRQGNNEQFF,TGTGCCAGCACACCCCCAAGACAGGGTAACAATGAGCAGTTCTTC
-,TRBV5-1,TRBJ2-7,-,CASSPASPYEQYF,TGCGCCAGCAGCCCGGCCAGCCCCTACGAGCAGTACTTC
-,TRBV29-1,TRBJ1-4,many,CSVEDPGEKLFF,TGCAGCGTTGAAGATCCCGGTGAAAAACTGTTTTTT
-,TRBV25-1,TRBJ1-5,-,CASSEGGGGRQPQHF,TGTGCCAGCAGTGAAGGAGGGGGGGGGCGTCAGCCCCAGCATTTT
-,TRBV12-3/TRBV12-4,TRBJ2-1,many,CAPEAGGSRFF,TGTGCCCCAGAGGCCGGGGGTTCTCGGTTCTTC
-,TRBV9,TRBJ2-1,few,CASSPRREAYNEQFF,TGTGCCAGCAGCCCCCGTAGGGAGGCTTACAATGAGCAGTTCTTC
TRBD2,TRBV20-1,TRBJ2-1,-,CSARPGGGYNEQFF,TGCAGTGCTAGGCCTGGCGGGGGCTACAATGAGCAGTTCTTC
-,TRBV5-5,TRBJ2-7,few,CASSLAAGDRAEYF,TGTGCCAGCAGCTTGGCGGCAGGGGATAGGGCGGAGTACTTC